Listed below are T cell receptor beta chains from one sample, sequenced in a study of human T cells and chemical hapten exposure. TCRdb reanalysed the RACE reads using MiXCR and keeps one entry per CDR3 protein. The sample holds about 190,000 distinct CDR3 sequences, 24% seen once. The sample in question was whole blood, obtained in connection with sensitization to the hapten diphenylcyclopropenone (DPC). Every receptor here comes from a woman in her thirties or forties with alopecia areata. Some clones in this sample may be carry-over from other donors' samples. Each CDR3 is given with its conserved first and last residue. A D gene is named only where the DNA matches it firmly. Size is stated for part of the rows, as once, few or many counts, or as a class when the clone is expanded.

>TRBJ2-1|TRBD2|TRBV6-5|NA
CASSALADYNEQFF
TGTGCCAGCAGTGCCCTAGCGGACTACAATGAGCAGTTCTTC
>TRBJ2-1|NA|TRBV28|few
CASSLFISSYNEQFF
TGTGCCAGCAGTTTATTTATTAGCTCCTACAATGAGCAGTTCTTC
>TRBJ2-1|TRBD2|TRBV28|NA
CASSFTGGGRPRNNEQFF
TGTGCCAGCAGTTTTACGGGGGGCGGGAGGCCTAGAAACAATGAGCAGTTCTTC
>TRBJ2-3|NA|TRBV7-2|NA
CASSLVVGISTDTQYF
TGTGCCAGCAGCTTAGTGGTAGGGATTAGCACAGATACGCAGTATTTT
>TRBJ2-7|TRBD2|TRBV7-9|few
CASSLSGGATTKSPLYEQYF
TGTGCCAGCAGCTTATCGGGGGGGGCTACGACAAAGAGTCCCCTTTACGAGCAGTACTTC
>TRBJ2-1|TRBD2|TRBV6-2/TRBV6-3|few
CASSSGTSGYNEQFF
TGTGCCAGCAGTTCCGGGACTAGCGGGTACAATGAGCAGTTCTTC
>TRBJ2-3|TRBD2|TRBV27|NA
CASSFAGTSADTQYF
TGTGCCAGCAGTTTCGCCGGGACTAGTGCAGATACGCAGTATTTT
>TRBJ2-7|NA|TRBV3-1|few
CASSQALFVGFSYEQYF
TGTGCCAGCAGCCAAGCCCTTTTCGTCGGGTTTTCCTACGAGCAGTACTTC
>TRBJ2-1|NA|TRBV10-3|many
CAISPGTYNEQFF
TGTGCCATCAGTCCCGGGACGTACAATGAGCAGTTCTTC
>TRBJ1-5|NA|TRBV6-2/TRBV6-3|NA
CASSYGFRQPQHF
TGTGCCAGCAGTTACGGGTTTCGGCAGCCCCAGCATTTT
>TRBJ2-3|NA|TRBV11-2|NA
CASSDPLSGRTDTQYF
TGTGCCAGCAGCGACCCCTTATCGGGGCGCACAGATACGCAGTATTTT
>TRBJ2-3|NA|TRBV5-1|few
CASSSGSPPDTQYF
TGCGCCAGCAGCTCGGGATCCCCTCCGGATACGCAGTATTTT
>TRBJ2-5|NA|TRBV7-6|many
CASSLGRVKETQYF
TGTGCCAGCAGCTTAGGCCGGGTAAAAGAGACCCAGTACTTC
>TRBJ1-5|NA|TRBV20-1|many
CSARVPGSNQPQHF
TGCAGTGCTAGAGTGCCAGGGAGCAATCAGCCCCAGCATTTT
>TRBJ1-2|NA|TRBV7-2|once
CASSPAHGAYGYTF
TGTGCCAGCAGCCCCGCTCACGGGGCCTATGGCTACACCTTC
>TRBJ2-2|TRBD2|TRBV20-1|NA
CSARDRLAGRNTGELFF
TGCAGTGCTAGAGATCGACTAGCGGGGAGGAACACCGGGGAGCTGTTTTTT
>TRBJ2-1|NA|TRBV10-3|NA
CATSPHDSFGNEQFF
TGTGCCACCTCCCCGCACGACAGTTTTGGCAATGAGCAGTTCTTC
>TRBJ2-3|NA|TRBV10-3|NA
CAISTQAGDTQYF
TGTGCCATCAGTACTCAGGCGGGAGATACGCAGTATTTT
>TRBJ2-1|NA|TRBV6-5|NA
CASSYRGLGAQFF
TGTGCCAGCAGCTACCGGGGCCTAGGTGCTCAGTTCTTC
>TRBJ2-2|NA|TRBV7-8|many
CASGAVNTGELFF
TGTGCCAGCGGGGCAGTCAACACCGGGGAGCTGTTTTTT
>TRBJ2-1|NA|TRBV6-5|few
CASRGGVYNEQFF
TGTGCCAGCCGGGGTGGGGTGTACAATGAGCAGTTCTTC
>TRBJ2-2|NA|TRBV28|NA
CASSPEGRRNTGELFF
TGTGCCAGCAGCCCGGAGGGGAGGCGGAACACCGGGGAGCTGTTTTTT
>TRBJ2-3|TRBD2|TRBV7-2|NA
CASSADRLAGRGTDTQYF
TGTGCCAGCAGCGCAGACCGACTAGCGGGGAGAGGTACAGATACGCAGTATTTT
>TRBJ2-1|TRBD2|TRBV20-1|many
CSATSGRHSYNEQFF
TGCAGTGCTACGAGCGGGAGGCACTCCTACAATGAGCAGTTCTTC
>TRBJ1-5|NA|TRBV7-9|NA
CASSLDSRPQHF
TGTGCCAGCAGCTTAGATAGCCGGCCCCAGCATTTT
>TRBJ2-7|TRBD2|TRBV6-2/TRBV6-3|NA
CASSGLASSYEQYF
TGTGCCAGCTCCGGACTAGCGAGCTCCTACGAGCAGTACTTC
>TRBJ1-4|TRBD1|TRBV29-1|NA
CSVDRGLGREKLFF
TGCAGCGTCGACAGGGGGCTAGGGAGGGAAAAACTGTTTTTT
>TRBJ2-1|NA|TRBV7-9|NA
CASSQMNEQFF
TGTGCCAGCAGCCAAATGAATGAGCAGTTCTTC
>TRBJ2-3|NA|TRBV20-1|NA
CSASDRDTQYF
TGCAGTGCTTCGGACCGCGATACGCAGTATTTT
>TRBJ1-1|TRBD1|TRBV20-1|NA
CSASGQGKGETEAFF
TGCAGTGCTAGCGGACAGGGGAAAGGAGAGACTGAAGCTTTCTTT
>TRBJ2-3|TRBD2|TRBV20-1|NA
CSAKRETDTQYF
TGCAGTGCTAAGCGGGAGACAGATACGCAGTATTTT
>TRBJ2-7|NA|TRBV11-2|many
CASSPPPSTGYEQYF
TGTGCCAGCAGCCCCCCGCCTTCAACAGGGTACGAGCAGTACTTC
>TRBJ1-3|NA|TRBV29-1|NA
CSVERGAGGNTIYF
TGCAGCGTTGAGAGGGGTGCAGGAGGAAACACCATATATTTT
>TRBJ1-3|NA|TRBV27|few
CASSLKGQGGNTIYF
TGTGCCAGCAGTTTAAAGGGGCAGGGTGGAAACACCATATATTTT
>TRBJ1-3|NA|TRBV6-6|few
CASSPTGVGNTIYF
TGTGCCAGCAGTCCGACAGGTGTAGGAAACACCATATATTTT
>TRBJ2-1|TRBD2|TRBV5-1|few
CASRIGLADNEQFF
TGCGCCAGCAGGATCGGACTAGCGGACAATGAGCAGTTCTTC
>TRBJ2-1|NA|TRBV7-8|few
CASSLAGSVAYNEQFF
TGTGCCAGCAGCTTAGCGGGTAGCGTGGCCTACAATGAGCAGTTCTTC
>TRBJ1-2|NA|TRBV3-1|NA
CASSQVRRGGLANYGYTF
TGTGCCAGCAGCCAAGTACGTAGGGGAGGTTTAGCTAACTATGGCTACACCTTC
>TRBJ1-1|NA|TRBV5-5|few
CASSSSVRDTEAFF
TGTGCCAGCAGCTCTAGCGTGAGGGACACTGAAGCTTTCTTT
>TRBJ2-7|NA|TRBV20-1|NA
CSARDSGSYEQYF
TGCAGTGCTAGAGATAGTGGGTCCTACGAGCAGTACTTC
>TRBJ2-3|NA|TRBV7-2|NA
CASSPISDTQYF
TGTGCCAGCAGCCCAATATCAGATACGCAGTATTTT
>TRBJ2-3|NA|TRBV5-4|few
CASSPSRSNPRTDTQYF
TGTGCCAGCAGCCCCTCGAGGTCTAATCCCCGCACAGATACGCAGTATTTT
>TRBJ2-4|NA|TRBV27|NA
CASSTWGAKNIQYF
TGTGCCAGCAGTACGTGGGGCGCCAAAAACATTCAGTACTTC
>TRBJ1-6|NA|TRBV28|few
CASSLWGANSPLHF
TGTGCCAGCAGTTTATGGGGTGCCAATTCACCCCTCCACTTT
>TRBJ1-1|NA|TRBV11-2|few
CASSLDPSGNTEAFF
TGTGCCAGCAGCTTAGATCCCTCGGGGAACACTGAAGCTTTCTTT
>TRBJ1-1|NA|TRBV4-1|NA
CASSRTQGNTEAFF
TGCGCCAGCAGCCGAACGCAGGGGAACACTGAAGCTTTCTTT
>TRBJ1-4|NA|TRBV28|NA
CASSSGAGKLFF
TGTGCCAGCAGTTCGGGCGCAGGAAAACTGTTTTTT
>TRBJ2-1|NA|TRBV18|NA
CASSPGTFNEQFF
TGTGCCAGCTCACCGGGGACCTTCAATGAGCAGTTCTTC
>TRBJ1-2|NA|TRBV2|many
CASRHSGLENYGYTF
TGTGCCAGTAGGCACTCGGGACTGGAAAACTATGGCTACACCTTC
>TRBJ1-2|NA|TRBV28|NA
CASSQPDYGYTF
TGTGCCAGCAGTCAACCGGACTATGGCTACACCTTC
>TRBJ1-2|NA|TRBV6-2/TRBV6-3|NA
CASSYSTIRSVYGYTF
TGTGCCAGCAGTTACTCGACCATCCGATCCGTATATGGCTACACCTTC
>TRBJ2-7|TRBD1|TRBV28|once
CASPPPGQAYEQYF
TGTGCCAGCCCGCCTCCGGGACAGGCCTACGAGCAGTACTTC
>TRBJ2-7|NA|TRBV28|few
CASSSSRMGRGEYF
TGTGCCAGCAGTTCCAGCCGAATGGGGCGAGGGGAGTACTTC
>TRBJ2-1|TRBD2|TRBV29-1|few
CSVCRLAGGYNEQFF
TGCAGCGTTTGCAGGCTAGCGGGAGGGTACAATGAGCAGTTCTTC